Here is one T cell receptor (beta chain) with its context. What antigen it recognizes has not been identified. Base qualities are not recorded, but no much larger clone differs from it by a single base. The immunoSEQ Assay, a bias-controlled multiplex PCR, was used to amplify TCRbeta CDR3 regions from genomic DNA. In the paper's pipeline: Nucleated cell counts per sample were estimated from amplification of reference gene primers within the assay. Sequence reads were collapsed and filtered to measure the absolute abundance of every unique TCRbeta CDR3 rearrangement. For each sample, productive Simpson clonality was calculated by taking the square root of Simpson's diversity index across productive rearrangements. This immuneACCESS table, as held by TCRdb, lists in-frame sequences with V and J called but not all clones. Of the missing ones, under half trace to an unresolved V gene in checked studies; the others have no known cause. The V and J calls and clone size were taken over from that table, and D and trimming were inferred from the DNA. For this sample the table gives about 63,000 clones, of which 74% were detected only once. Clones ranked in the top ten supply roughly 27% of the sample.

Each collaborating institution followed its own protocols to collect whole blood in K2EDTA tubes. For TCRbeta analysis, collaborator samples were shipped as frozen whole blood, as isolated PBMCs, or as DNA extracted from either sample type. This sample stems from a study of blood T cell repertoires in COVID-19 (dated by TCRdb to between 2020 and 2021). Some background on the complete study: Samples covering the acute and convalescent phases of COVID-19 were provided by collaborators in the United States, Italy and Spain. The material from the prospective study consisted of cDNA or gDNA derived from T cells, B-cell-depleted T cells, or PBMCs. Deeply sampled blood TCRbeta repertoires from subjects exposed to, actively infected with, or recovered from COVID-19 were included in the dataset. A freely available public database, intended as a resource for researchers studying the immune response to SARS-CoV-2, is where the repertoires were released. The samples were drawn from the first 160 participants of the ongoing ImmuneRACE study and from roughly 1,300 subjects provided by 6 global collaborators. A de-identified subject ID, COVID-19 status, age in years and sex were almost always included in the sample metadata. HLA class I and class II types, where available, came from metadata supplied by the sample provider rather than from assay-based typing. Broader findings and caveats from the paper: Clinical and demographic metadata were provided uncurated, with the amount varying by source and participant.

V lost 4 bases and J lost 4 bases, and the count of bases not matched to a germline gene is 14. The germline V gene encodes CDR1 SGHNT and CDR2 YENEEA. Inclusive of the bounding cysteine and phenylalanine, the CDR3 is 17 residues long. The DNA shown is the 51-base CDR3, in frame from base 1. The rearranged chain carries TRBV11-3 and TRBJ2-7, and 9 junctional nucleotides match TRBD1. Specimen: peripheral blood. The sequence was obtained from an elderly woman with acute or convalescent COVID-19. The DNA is TGTGCCAGCAGCTCCCGCCAAGACAGGGGGATCAGATACGAGCAGTACTTC. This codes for CASSSRQDRGIRYEQYF. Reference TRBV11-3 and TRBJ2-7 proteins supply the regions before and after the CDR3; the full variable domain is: EAGVVQSPRYKIIEKKQPVAFWCNPISGHNTLYWYLQNLGQGPELLIRYENEEAVDDSQLPKDRFSAERLKGVDSTLKIQPAELGDSAVYLCASSSRQDRGIRYEQYFGPGTRLTVT.